This T cell receptor (beta chain) was retrieved from a study of blood T cells in healthy people across ages. A second 7 to 11 cycle PCR used barcoded and J-beta primers. TCRdb re-called the 5' RACE reads through MiXCR, storing one row per CDR3 protein. The sample has some 1.7 million distinct CDR3 sequences, 28% seen once. This clonotype was counted at least ten times. The clonotype comes from a young woman in good health. Sample: blood.

In DNA, the CDR3 is TGTGCCAGCTCACCGAACGACCGGGACACCCGTCCGCGGCAGTACTTC. Translating it yields CASSPNDRDTRPRQYF. V and J are TRBV18 and TRBJ2-7, with TRBD1 as a possible D gene (6 bases). CDR1 is KGHSH and CDR2 is LQKENI in the germline V gene. This CDR3 spans 16 amino acids. The ends were cut back, 3 bases at V and 9 bases at J, with 24 bases in the middle.